This is a list of T cell receptor beta chains from one sample in a study of CD8 T cells in ankylosing spondylitis. TCRdb re-called the 5' RACE reads through MiXCR, storing one row per CDR3 protein. The sample contains fewer than 250,000 distinct CDR3 sequences, over 9.5% of which appear only once. Sample: blood, either unsorted or a sorted T cell fraction (not recorded which). These receptors originate from a male donor with ankylosing spondylitis or in good health (not recorded which). Both conserved end residues are part of each CDR3. A D gene is named only where the DNA matches it firmly. Clone size is stated in some rows and not others, as once, few, many or a class when expanded.

abundance,d_gene,v_gene,CDR3aa
many,TRBD2,TRBV4-2,CASSLLAESTDTQYF
few,.,TRBV7-8,CASSLLQGMRELFF
many,.,TRBV7-2,CASSLDPGFYNEQFF
.,.,TRBV12-3/TRBV12-4,CASLPGPGSGTGELFF
few,TRBD1,TRBV5-1,CASSLEFVGTGGNGYTF
.,TRBD1,TRBV4-2,CASSQVGTDSYEQYF
many,.,TRBV7-9,CASSSGTLMGETQYF
many,.,TRBV10-3,CAISESRTAGEQFF
.,.,TRBV7-9,CASRLDEAKQYF
many,.,TRBV3-1,CASSQGGGDTDTQYF
many,TRBD2,TRBV5-1,CASSLPSGDNEQFF
.,.,TRBV27,CASSNGFMNTEAFF
few,.,TRBV12-3/TRBV12-4,CASSSEPGSTNEKLFF
many,.,TRBV4-2,CASSQDLGTSTEAFF
few,.,TRBV2,CASSGDAAVTDTQYF
many,TRBD1,TRBV19,CASSITPGRGRIINQPQHF
many,.,TRBV11-2,CASSLGDMIEQFF
many,.,TRBV12-3/TRBV12-4,CASSFEPRWQNIEAFF
.,.,TRBV5-1,CASRIGSTSSYNEQFF
many,TRBD2,TRBV2,CASRPGLAGDNEQFF
many,TRBD1,TRBV4-1,CASSQGTDFYEQYF
few,.,TRBV7-2,CASSLGRGPYGYTF
.,TRBD2,TRBV11-1,CASSFGPVLAGGINNEQFF
.,TRBD1,TRBV2,CARGTGIYEQYF
many,.,TRBV7-2,CASSLRDPTYEQYF
many,TRBD1,TRBV29-1,CSVGSTGGNEKLFF
many,TRBD2,TRBV27,CASTLAGGPWGDTQYF
many,TRBD1,TRBV7-8,CASSSQGEGTEAFF
many,.,TRBV25-1,CASSETSDMNTEAFF
many,.,TRBV7-2,CASSPPKASTYEQYF
many,TRBD1,TRBV5-8,CASSLGQGDRHRDTQYF
once,.,TRBV3-1,CACSQAATGLSYEQYF